This entry lists 19 T cell receptor beta chains sequenced from one sample in a study of cytomegalovirus exposure and HLA in healthy donors. Primers included in the PCR were 60 Vbeta and 13 Jbeta primers. Profiled with immunoSEQ multiplex PCR; TCRdb holds only in-frame clones, not every one. This sample yields under 150,000 clones, of which about 86% are seen a single time; 4% to 6.5% belongs to the top ten. The specimen was PBMCs. The receptors come from a young woman in good health and CMV-seronegative.

This clone was found once. J is TRBJ1-6 and V is TRBV6-5; a weak D match, TRBD1 (6 bases). The CDR3 is made up of 14 amino acids. Germline V gives CDR1 MNHEY, CDR2 SVGAGI. V shed 2 bases and J shed 14 bases, with 16 bases lying between them. The CDR3 DNA reads TGTGCCAGCAGTTACCAACAGGGCGGGGGGTCCCTCCACTTT. It yields the protein CASSYQQGGGSLHF.

The rearrangement links TRBV14 to TRBJ2-7, with D possibly matching TRBD2 (6 bases). Germline V gene sequence: CDR1 SGHDN, CDR2 FVKESK. The CDR3 spans 16 residues. The V and J ends lost 1 base and 3 bases respectively, with 16 bases between them. The CDR3 DNA reads as TGTGCCAGCAGCCAAGTGTATAGCGGTTCTCTCTACGAGCAGTACTTC. Encoded protein: CASSQVYSGSLYEQYF.

V and J are TRBV9 and TRBJ2-6, with 7 positions matching TRBD1. The germline V gene encodes CDR1 SGDLS and CDR2 YYNGEE. With 0 bases clipped from V and 4 bases from J, the junction kept 10 bases outside the gene matches. CDR3 length: 18 residues. CDR3 in amino acids: CASSVGPLQGYGANVLTF. CDR3 coding DNA: TGTGCCAGCAGCGTAGGTCCCCTACAGGGGTACGGGGCCAACGTCCTGACTTTC.

The chain couples TRBV2 to TRBJ2-2, with 7 bases matching TRBD2. The CDR3 consists of 15 residues. The ends lost 6 bases at V and 4 bases at J; junction bases unmatched: 8. Germline V gene data show CDR1 as SNHLY and CDR2 as FYNNEI. The CDR3 loop reads CASRAERGFTGELFF. In nucleotides, the CDR3 is TGTGCCAGCAGGGCGGAGCGGGGTTTCACCGGGGAGCTGTTTTTT.

The rearrangement joins TRBV9 to TRBJ1-6, with TRBD1 matching over 7 bases. After removal of 3 bases from V and 7 bases from J, the junction contained 10 bases not matched to a gene. The CDR3 length is 16 residues. Per the germline V gene, CDR1 is SGDLS and CDR2 is YYNGEE. CDR3 in DNA: TGTGCCAGCAGCGCTACTCCGGGACAGCACAATTCACCCCTCCACTTT. Translation: CASSATPGQHNSPLHF.

This clone was found once. The chain employs TRBV15 and TRBJ1-3; D is uncertain. The CDR3 is made up of 15 amino acids. The ends were cut back, 1 base at V and 0 bases at J, with 7 bases in the middle. The germline V gene encodes CDR1 LNHNV and CDR2 YYDKDF (reference sequence). The CDR3 DNA follows: TGTGCCACCAGCAGAGCACAGAACTCTGGAAACACCATATATTTT. This encodes CATSRAQNSGNTIYF. The complete variable domain, with remaining parts taken from reference TRBV15 and TRBJ1-3, reads DAMVIQNPRYQVTQFGKPVTLSCSQTLNHNVMYWYQQKSSQAPKLLFHYYDKDFNNEADTPDNFQSRRPNTSFCFLDIRSPGLGDTAMYLCATSRAQNSGNTIYFGEGSWLTVV.

V usage is TRBV18 and J usage is TRBJ2-3; tentative D call: TRBD1 (5 bases). This CDR3 region has 15 residues. In germline, CDR1 is KGHSH, CDR2 LQKENI. V was clipped by 2 bases and J by 8 bases, with 17 bases between them. CDR3 bases: TGTGCCAGCTCACCAAGGACACTCCCGGCTAGTACGCAGTATTTT. Its protein is CASSPRTLPASTQYF.

This rearrangement joins TRBV29-1 to TRBJ2-2, with 7 bases lining up with TRBD1. CDR3 length: 15 residues. Germline V gene lookup returns CDR1 SQVTM and CDR2 ANQGSEA. Germline trimming cut 8 bases from V and 4 bases from J; bases unmatched to any gene: 13. The CDR3 DNA is TGCAGCCTTCGGGGACAGCATCCGGGCACCGGGGAGCTGTTTTTT. Translated, it gives CSLRGQHPGTGELFF.

The gene calls are TRBV7-2 and TRBJ1-2; D is unclear. Germline V lookup: CDR1 SGHTA, CDR2 FQGNSA. Trimming removed 4 bases from V and 5 bases from J, with 8 bases in between. CDR3 length: 12 amino acids. The DNA of the CDR3 is TGTGCCAGCAGCTACGCGAGGTATGGCTACACCTTC. Its translation is CASSYARYGYTF. The variable domain in full, with the rest retrieved from reference TRBV7-2 and TRBJ1-2, is GAGVSQSPSNKVTEKGKDVELRCDPISGHTALYWYRQSLGQGLEFLIYFQGNSAPDKSGLPSDRFSAERTGGSVSTLTIQRTQQEDSAVYLCASSYARYGYTFGSGTRLTVV.

J is TRBJ1-3 and V is TRBV18, with D perhaps matching TRBD1 (6 bases). Trimming took 1 base from V and 3 from J, leaving 19 bases between them. This CDR3 comprises 18 residues. Germline CDR1 and CDR2: KGHSH and LQKENI. This chain's CDR3 is CASSPRLGQGLSGNTIYF. In DNA form, the CDR3 reads TGTGCCAGCTCACCACGGTTGGGGCAGGGGCTAAGTGGAAACACCATATATTTT.

In its sample, this clone was seen once. V usage is TRBV7-8 and J usage is TRBJ1-2; 7 bases map to TRBD1. The germline CDR1 and CDR2 sequences are SGHVS and FQNEAQ. Losses at the gene ends were 2 bases for V and 2 bases for J; bases not matched to a gene: 11. The CDR3 sequence is 17 residues long. The CDR3 nucleotides are TGTGCCAGCAGCTTAACATATAGACAGGGTAGAAACTATGGCTACACCTTC. Translation: CASSLTYRQGRNYGYTF.

The V call is TRBV18, the J call TRBJ2-7; no clear D. Germline-derived CDR1 and CDR2 are KGHSH and LQKENI. Trimming shortened V by 3 bases and J by 2 bases, and 11 bases separated the two germline ends. The CDR3 runs to 14 residues. This CDR3 reads CASSPSRYTYEQYF. The CDR3 nucleotides are TGTGCCAGCTCACCCTCCAGGTATACCTACGAGCAGTACTTC.

Points on this clone: Other DNA sequences within the sample encode an identical CDR3. J is TRBJ2-1 and V is TRBV20-1; D is unclear. CDR1 is DFQATT and CDR2 is SNEGSKA in the germline V gene (reference sequence). Trimming cost V 5 bases and J 7 bases, with 6 bases left between them. The CDR3 is 10 amino acids. DNA of the CDR3: TGCAGTGCTTCTAGAAATGAGCAGTTCTTC. The encoded protein is CSASRNEQFF.

The chain recombines TRBV4-2 with TRBJ2-3; TRBD2 aligns across 11 bases. The ends lost 8 bases at V and 6 bases at J; junction bases unmatched: 7. CDR3 length: 14 amino acids. CDR1 is LGHNA and CDR2 is YNFKEQ in the germline V gene. DNA of the CDR3: TGTGCCAGCTCCGGGACTAGCGGAAAGGATACGCAGTATTTT. Translating it yields CASSGTSGKDTQYF.

This sequence joins TRBV2 and TRBJ1-2, with D possibly TRBD1 on 5 matching bases. V was shortened by 6 bases and J by 8 bases, with 16 bases between the two germline ends. Germline-derived CDR1 and CDR2 are SNHLY and FYNNEI. The CDR3 extends over 13 amino acids. The CDR3, as DNA: TGTGCCAGCAGCGATACGGGACTTTTAGGCTACACCTTC. Encoded protein: CASSDTGLLGYTF.

The V and J genes are TRBV2 and TRBJ2-2; 10 positions match TRBD2. Germline V CDR1 and CDR2: SNHLY, FYNNEI. The CDR3 totals 16 residues. J gave up 1 base and V 7 bases, and 6 bases lay outside the gene matches. In DNA form, the CDR3 reads TGTGCCAGCAAAGTTAGCGGGGGGTTGAACACCGGGGAGCTGTTTTTT. Its protein is CASKVSGGLNTGELFF.

This rearrangement joins TRBV7-9 to TRBJ2-1; D call uncertain. Per germline, CDR1 SEHNR and CDR2 FQNEAQ (reference sequence). There are 12 residues in the CDR3. The germline V and J ends were trimmed by 5 bases and 6 bases, with 8 bases remaining between them. CDR3 residues: CASSPGFNEQFF. Written as DNA, the CDR3 is TGTGCCAGCAGCCCAGGATTCAATGAGCAGTTCTTC.

J is TRBJ2-5 and V is TRBV7-2; the match to TRBD2 covers 7 bases. CDR3 size: 16 residues. Germline lookup yields CDR1 SGHTA and CDR2 FQGNSA. With 0 bases clipped from V and 2 bases from J, the junction kept 6 bases outside the gene matches. The CDR3 spells CASSLAAGRGQETQYF. In DNA, the CDR3 is TGTGCCAGCAGCTTAGCAGCGGGAAGAGGTCAAGAGACCCAGTACTTC.

V gene TRBV2 combines with J gene TRBJ2-4; 9 nucleotides line up with TRBD2. V shed 6 bases and J 0 bases; nucleotides not matched to a gene: 6. CDR1 is SNHLY and CDR2 is FYNNEI in the germline V gene. This CDR3 comprises 16 residues. DNA for the CDR3: TGTGCCAGCAGCGAGCGGGGGGTTCGAGCCAAAAACATTCAGTACTTC. This encodes CASSERGVRAKNIQYF.